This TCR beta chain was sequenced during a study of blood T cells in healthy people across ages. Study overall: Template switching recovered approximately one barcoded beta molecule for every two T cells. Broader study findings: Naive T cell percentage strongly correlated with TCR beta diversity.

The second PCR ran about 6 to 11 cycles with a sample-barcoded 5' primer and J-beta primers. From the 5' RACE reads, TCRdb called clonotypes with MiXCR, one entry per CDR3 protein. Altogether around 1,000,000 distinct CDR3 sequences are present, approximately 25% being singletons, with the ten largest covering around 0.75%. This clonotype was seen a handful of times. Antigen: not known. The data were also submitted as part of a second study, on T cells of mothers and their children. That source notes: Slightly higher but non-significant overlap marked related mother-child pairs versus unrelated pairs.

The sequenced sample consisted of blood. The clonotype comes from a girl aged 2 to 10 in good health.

The CDR3 loop reads CASKGGAKDTQYF. The CDR3 region has the DNA TGTGCCAGCAAAGGGGGGGCCAAAGATACGCAGTATTTT. The chain joins TRBV2 to TRBJ2-3; perhaps TRBD2 as D (7 bases). CDR3 size: 13 residues. Germline loops: CDR1 SNHLY, CDR2 FYNNEI. The V end was cut by 7 bases, the J end by 5 bases, with 13 bases between.